What follows is one TCR beta chain and its context. Unmatched junction bases numbered 10, after V lost 3 bases and J lost 6 bases. CDR1 is DFQATT, CDR2 SNEGSKA, per germline (reference sequence). The CDR3 has 14 residues. This specimen belongs to a study of blood T cell repertoires in COVID-19. Sequencing was performed with immunoSEQ multiplex PCR; in TCRdb, only in-frame clones are kept and a portion is missing. Among over 200,000 clones listed, roughly 85% were seen once. The receptor's source is a man under 40 who had recovered from COVID-19. Sequencing used PBMCs or T cells enriched from blood (not recorded which). J is TRBJ2-5 and V is TRBV20-1; TRBD1 matches 7 bases. The CDR3 coding sequence is TGCAGTGCTAGTCGATTACAGGGGACAAAGACCCAGTACTTC. Amino acid sequence: CSASRLQGTKTQYF.